A selection of T cell receptor beta chains follows, all from one sample in a study of control samples from healthy donors and cancer patients. Produced via immunoSEQ multiplex PCR; TCRdb's table is partial and in-frame only. This sample carries just over 90,000 clones, approximately 86% of them seen once, and the ten largest clones take roughly 1.3%. Sequences were obtained from blood. The receptors derive from a woman between 45 and 60 years old in good health. The CDR3 runs from the conserved cysteine through the conserved F or W. The D gene is left open where the match is weak. Clone size is stated in some rows and not others, as once, few, many or a class when expanded.

V gene: TRBV19
J gene: TRBJ2-5
D gene: .
clone size: few
CDR3 DNA: TGTGCCAGTAGTCCCCAGCCGCAAGAGACCCAGTACTTC
CDR3 protein: CASSPQPQETQYF

V gene: TRBV7-2
J gene: TRBJ1-1
D gene: .
clone size: .
CDR3 DNA: TGTGCCAGCAGCCCCCCTTTGGACACTGAAGCTTTCTTT
CDR3 protein: CASSPPLDTEAFF

V gene: TRBV19
J gene: TRBJ1-5
D gene: .
clone size: .
CDR3 DNA: TGTGCCAGTATGTCCCAGGGGCTGAGGAATCAGCCCCAGCATTTT
CDR3 protein: CASMSQGLRNQPQHF

V gene: TRBV5-1
J gene: TRBJ1-3
D gene: TRBD1
clone size: .
CDR3 DNA: TGCGCCAGCAGCCTCGACAGGGGCCACTCTGGAAACACCATATATTTT
CDR3 protein: CASSLDRGHSGNTIYF

V gene: TRBV4-1
J gene: TRBJ1-2
D gene: .
clone size: .
CDR3 DNA: TGCGCCAGCAGCCAAGCAATTCGCCGACCGAATACTAACTATGGCTACACCTTC
CDR3 protein: CASSQAIRRPNTNYGYTF

V gene: TRBV19
J gene: TRBJ2-6
D gene: .
clone size: .
CDR3 DNA: TGTGCCAGTAGTGGGCCCTACGACTCTGGGGCCAACGTCCTGACTTTC
CDR3 protein: CASSGPYDSGANVLTF

V gene: TRBV28
J gene: TRBJ2-1
D gene: TRBD1
clone size: .
CDR3 DNA: TGTGCCAGCAGTTTGGACAGGGCCCTGGTGGAGCAGTTCTTC
CDR3 protein: CASSLDRALVEQFF

V gene: TRBV21-1
J gene: TRBJ1-2
D gene: .
clone size: .
CDR3 DNA: TGTGCCAGCAGCAAAGCGCCGCACAGAGAGAGCTATGGCTACACCTTC
CDR3 protein: CASSKAPHRESYGYTF

V gene: TRBV28
J gene: TRBJ2-3
D gene: TRBD2
clone size: .
CDR3 DNA: TGTGCCAGCAGTACCGGGGCTAGCGGGAGCGGCACAGATACGCAGTATTTT
CDR3 protein: CASSTGASGSGTDTQYF

V gene: TRBV18
J gene: TRBJ1-2
D gene: .
clone size: .
CDR3 DNA: TGTGCCAGCTCACCACCTGTAATAAGGGGAGCCTATGGCTACACCTTC
CDR3 protein: CASSPPVIRGAYGYTF

V gene: TRBV18
J gene: TRBJ1-2
D gene: .
clone size: .
CDR3 DNA: TGTGCCAGCTCACCGAGACACGGTTTGGACTATGGCTACACCTTC
CDR3 protein: CASSPRHGLDYGYTF

V gene: TRBV19
J gene: TRBJ2-5
D gene: TRBD1
clone size: .
CDR3 DNA: TGTGCCAGTAGGGAGACAGGGTGGGAGACCCAGTACTTC
CDR3 protein: CASRETGWETQYF

V gene: TRBV6-5
J gene: TRBJ1-4
D gene: TRBD1
clone size: .
CDR3 DNA: TGTGCCAGCAGTTACGACAGGGTAACCGAAAAACTGTTTTTT
CDR3 protein: CASSYDRVTEKLFF

V gene: TRBV19
J gene: TRBJ2-7
D gene: .
clone size: .
CDR3 DNA: TGTGCCAGTAGTGTGGGGGGAGGGGAAGGGGGGTACGAGCAGTACTTC
CDR3 protein: CASSVGGGEGGYEQYF

V gene: TRBV3-1/TRBV3-2
J gene: TRBJ1-4
D gene: .
clone size: .
CDR3 DNA: TGTGCCAGCAGCCAGAATAGCGAAAAACTGTTTTTT
CDR3 protein: CASSQNSEKLFF

V gene: TRBV28
J gene: TRBJ2-1
D gene: .
clone size: .
CDR3 DNA: TGTGCCAGCAGCATGTACAATGAGCAGTTCTTC
CDR3 protein: CASSMYNEQFF

V gene: TRBV4-2
J gene: TRBJ2-3
D gene: .
clone size: few
CDR3 DNA: TGTGCCAGCAGCCAAGCGTCTAGGAGCACAGATACGCAGTATTTT
CDR3 protein: CASSQASRSTDTQYF

V gene: TRBV21-1
J gene: TRBJ1-5
D gene: .
clone size: .
CDR3 DNA: TGTGCCAGCAGCAAAGGTTACAGGGGAGAGCAGCCCCAGCATTTT
CDR3 protein: CASSKGYRGEQPQHF

V gene: TRBV10-3
J gene: TRBJ2-1
D gene: .
clone size: few
CDR3 DNA: TGTGCCATCAGTGCCGGCCCCACTCCGGATGAGCAGTTCTTC
CDR3 protein: CAISAGPTPDEQFF

V gene: TRBV3-1/TRBV3-2
J gene: TRBJ1-2
D gene: TRBD1
clone size: .
CDR3 DNA: TGTGCCAGCAGCACCGGGACAGGGCGTGGCTACACCTTC
CDR3 protein: CASSTGTGRGYTF

V gene: TRBV7-2
J gene: TRBJ2-1
D gene: .
clone size: .
CDR3 DNA: TGTGCCAGCAGCCCGCCGGGGGCCTCCTACAATGAGCAGTTCTTC
CDR3 protein: CASSPPGASYNEQFF

V gene: TRBV19
J gene: TRBJ1-4
D gene: .
clone size: .
CDR3 DNA: TGTGCCAGTACCCTCATGCGGGGAGAGAATGAAAAACTGTTTTTT
CDR3 protein: CASTLMRGENEKLFF

V gene: TRBV19
J gene: TRBJ2-1
D gene: .
clone size: .
CDR3 DNA: TGTGCCAGTAGTCCAGGGGGCCGACTAGCGGCTAGCTCCTACAATGAGCAGTTCTTC
CDR3 protein: CASSPGGRLAASSYNEQFF

V gene: TRBV4-3
J gene: TRBJ2-3
D gene: .
clone size: .
CDR3 DNA: TGCGCCAGCAGCCAAGATTCGGGGGCACCAGATACGCAGTATTTT
CDR3 protein: CASSQDSGAPDTQYF

V gene: TRBV2
J gene: TRBJ2-5
D gene: .
clone size: .
CDR3 DNA: TGTGCCAGCGAAAAGGGGCTGCAAGAGACCCAGTACTTC
CDR3 protein: CASEKGLQETQYF

V gene: TRBV2
J gene: TRBJ1-5
D gene: .
clone size: .
CDR3 DNA: TGTGCCAGCAGTGACCAAGTCCCAGGGTCCCAGCATTTT
CDR3 protein: CASSDQVPGSQHF

V gene: TRBV4-2
J gene: TRBJ1-6
D gene: .
clone size: .
CDR3 DNA: TGTGCCAGCAGCCTCGGGGTTCCCCGGGGCCTGAATTCACCCCTCCACTTT
CDR3 protein: CASSLGVPRGLNSPLHF

V gene: TRBV21-1
J gene: TRBJ1-6
D gene: .
clone size: once
CDR3 DNA: TGTGCCAGCAGCAAAACTCCGTATAATTCACCCCTCCACTTT
CDR3 protein: CASSKTPYNSPLHF

V gene: TRBV5-1
J gene: TRBJ1-1
D gene: TRBD1
clone size: .
CDR3 DNA: TGCGCCAGCCAAGGGGGCGCGAACACTGAAGCTTTCTTT
CDR3 protein: CASQGGANTEAFF